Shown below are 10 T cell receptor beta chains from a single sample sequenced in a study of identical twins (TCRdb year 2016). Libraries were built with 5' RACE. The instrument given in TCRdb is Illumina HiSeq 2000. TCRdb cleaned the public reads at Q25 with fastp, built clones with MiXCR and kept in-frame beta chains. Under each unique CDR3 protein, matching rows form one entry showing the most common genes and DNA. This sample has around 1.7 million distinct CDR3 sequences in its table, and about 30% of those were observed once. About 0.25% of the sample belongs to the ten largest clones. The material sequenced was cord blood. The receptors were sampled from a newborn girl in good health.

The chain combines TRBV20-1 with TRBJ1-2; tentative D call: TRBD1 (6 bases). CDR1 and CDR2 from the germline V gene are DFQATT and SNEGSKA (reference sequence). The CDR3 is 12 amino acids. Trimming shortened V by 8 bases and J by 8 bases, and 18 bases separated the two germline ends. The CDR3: CSPLQGFRGYTF. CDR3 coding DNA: TGCAGTCCATTACAGGGCTTTAGGGGCTACACCTTC.

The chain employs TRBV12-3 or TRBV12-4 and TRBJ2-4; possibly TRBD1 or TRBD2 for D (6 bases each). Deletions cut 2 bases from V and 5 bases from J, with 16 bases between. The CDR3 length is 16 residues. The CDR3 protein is CASSLTAWGAENIQYF. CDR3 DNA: TGTGCCAGCAGTTTAACCGCGTGGGGGGCGGAAAACATTCAGTACTTC.

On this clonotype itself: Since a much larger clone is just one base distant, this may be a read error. In DNA, the CDR3 is TGTGCCAGCAGCAACCGGACAGCTAACTATGGCTCCACCTTC. Its translation: CASSNRTANYGSTF. The chain employs TRBV9 and TRBJ1-2, with D maybe TRBD1 (6 bases). The germline CDR1 and CDR2 sequences are SGDLS and YYNGEE. The CDR3 totals 14 residues.

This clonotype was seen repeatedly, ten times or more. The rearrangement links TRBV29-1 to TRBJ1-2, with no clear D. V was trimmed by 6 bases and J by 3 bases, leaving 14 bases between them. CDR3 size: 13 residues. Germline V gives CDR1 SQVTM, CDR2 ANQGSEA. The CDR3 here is CSVPPARDYGYTF. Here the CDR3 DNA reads TGCAGCGTCCCCCCCGCCAGAGACTATGGCTACACCTTC.

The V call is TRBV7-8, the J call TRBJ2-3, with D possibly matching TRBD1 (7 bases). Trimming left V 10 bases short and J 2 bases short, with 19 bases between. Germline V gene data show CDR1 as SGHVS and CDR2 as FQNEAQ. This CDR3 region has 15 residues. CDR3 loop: CAKRRGTDLTDTQYF. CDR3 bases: TGTGCCAAGAGGAGGGGGACAGATCTCACAGATACGCAGTATTTT.

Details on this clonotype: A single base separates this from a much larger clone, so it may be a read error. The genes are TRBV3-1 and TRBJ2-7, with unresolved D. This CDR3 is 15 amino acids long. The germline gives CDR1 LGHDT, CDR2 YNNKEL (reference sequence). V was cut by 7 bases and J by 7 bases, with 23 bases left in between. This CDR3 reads CASMPAGSSYNEQYF. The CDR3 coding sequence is TGTGCCAGCATGCCGGCCGGCAGCTCCTACAATGAGCAGTACTTC.

The CDR3 loop is CSARGTSHSYEQYF. For the CDR3, the DNA is TGCAGTGCTAGAGGGACTAGCCACTCCTACGAGCAGTACTTC. This chain uses TRBV20-1 with TRBJ2-7; 8 nucleotides match TRBD2. CDR3 length: 14 residues. The germline CDR1 and CDR2 sequences are DFQATT and SNEGSKA (reference sequence). The trim removed 1 base at V and 0 bases at J, leaving 2 bases unmatched.

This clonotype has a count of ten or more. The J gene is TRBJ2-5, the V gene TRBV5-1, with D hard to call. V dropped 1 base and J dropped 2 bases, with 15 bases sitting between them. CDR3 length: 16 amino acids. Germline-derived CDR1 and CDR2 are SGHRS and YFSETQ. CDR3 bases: TGCGCCAGCAGCTTGACAACTCTCCTTAAACAAGAGACCCAGTACTTC. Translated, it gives CASSLTTLLKQETQYF. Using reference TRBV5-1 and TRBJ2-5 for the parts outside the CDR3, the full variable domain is KAGVTQTPRYLIKTRGQQVTLSCSPISGHRSVSWYQQTPGQGLQFLFEYFSETQRNKGNFPGRFSGRQFSNSRSEMNVSTLELGDSALYLCASSLTTLLKQETQYFGPGTRLLVL.

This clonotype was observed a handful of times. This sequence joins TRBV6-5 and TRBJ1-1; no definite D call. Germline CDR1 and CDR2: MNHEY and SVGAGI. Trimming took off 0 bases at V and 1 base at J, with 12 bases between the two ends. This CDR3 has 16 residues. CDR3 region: CASSYSVNSPNTEAFF. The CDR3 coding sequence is TGTGCCAGCAGTTACTCGGTCAACAGCCCGAACACTGAAGCTTTCTTT.

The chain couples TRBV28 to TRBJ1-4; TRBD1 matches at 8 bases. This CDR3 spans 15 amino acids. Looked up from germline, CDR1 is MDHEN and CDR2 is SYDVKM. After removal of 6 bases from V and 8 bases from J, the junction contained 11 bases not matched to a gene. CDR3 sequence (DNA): TGTGCCAGCAGCGTCGGGGGGACAGGCCGCGAAAAACTGTTTTTT. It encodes CASSVGGTGREKLFF.